Below, 23 T cell receptor beta chains from the same sample are listed, as sequenced in a study of blood T cell repertoires in COVID-19. Here immunoSEQ multiplex PCR was the method, and the copy in TCRdb shows in-frame clones only, minus some. The profile shows about 14,000 clones, over 65% of them singletons. The sample was peripheral blood. The source of these receptors is a boy aged 2 to 9 with active or convalescent COVID-19.

This clone was seen more than once but under ten times. The chain couples TRBV27 to TRBJ1-2; 9 bases line up with TRBD1. The V and J ends lost 5 bases and 6 bases, in that order; junction bases with no gene match: 13. This CDR3 comprises 16 residues. Germline V gene lookup returns CDR1 MNHEY and CDR2 SMNVEV (reference sequence). The CDR3 nucleotides read TGTGCCAGCAGTCCGATAAACAGGGGGCGCCCCGATGGCTACACCTTC. Encoded protein: CASSPINRGRPDGYTF.

CDR3 loop: CASSPTGREGDTQYF. DNA for the CDR3: TGCGCCAGCAGCCCCACCGGCAGGGAAGGCGATACGCAGTATTTT. This rearrangement joins TRBV5-1 to TRBJ2-3; maybe TRBD1 (5 bases). The CDR3 sequence is 15 residues long. V lost 4 bases and J lost 6, with 18 bases in between. Germline V CDR1 and CDR2: SGHRS, YFSETQ. Full variable domain (missing parts from reference TRBV5-1 and TRBJ2-3): KAGVTQTPRYLIKTRGQQVTLSCSPISGHRSVSWYQQTPGQGLQFLFEYFSETQRNKGNFPGRFSGRQFSNSRSEMNVSTLELGDSALYLCASSPTGREGDTQYFGPGTRLTVL.

In this sample, this clone is medium-sized. The genes are TRBV28 and TRBJ2-7; 12 nucleotides align to TRBD2. CDR3 size: 15 residues. CDR1 and CDR2 from the germline V gene are MDHEN and SYDVKM. With 6 bases clipped from V and 3 bases from J, the junction kept 6 bases outside the gene matches. Here the CDR3 DNA reads TGTGCCAGCAGAGCTAGCGGGAGGGCGGTCTACGAGCAGTACTTC. It specifies CASRASGRAVYEQYF. The full variable domain, completed using reference TRBV28 and TRBJ2-7, is DVKVTQSSRYLVKRTGEKVFLECVQDMDHENMFWYRQDPGLGLRLIYFSYDVKMKEKGDIPEGYSVSREKKERFSLILESASTNQTSMYLCASRASGRAVYEQYFGPGTRLTVT.

The rearrangement links TRBV4-3 to TRBJ1-4; 11 nucleotides agree with TRBD1. CDR3 length: 15 residues. Germline V gene sequence: CDR1 LGHNA, CDR2 YSLEER. Germline trimming cut 3 bases from V and 7 bases from J; bases unmatched to any gene: 4. CDR3 sequence: CASSHAGTGGEKLFF. DNA of the CDR3: TGCGCCAGCAGCCACGCGGGGACAGGGGGTGAAAAACTGTTTTTT.

V is TRBV6-5 and J is TRBJ1-3; D is unclear. Trimming took 2 bases from V and 4 from J, leaving 15 bases between them. CDR3 length: 16 residues. Looked up from germline, CDR1 is MNHEY and CDR2 is SVGAGI. CDR3 coding DNA: TGTGCCAGCAGTTACATGACTTCTTCTAGGGGAAACACCATATATTTT. Translation gives CASSYMTSSRGNTIYF.

This clone appeared a few times. J is TRBJ2-7 and V is TRBV5-1, with a possible D match to TRBD2 (5 bases). The CDR3 is 14 residues long. Trimming shortened V by 2 bases and J by 2 bases, and 11 bases separated the two germline ends. Germline CDR1 is SGHRS and CDR2 is YFSETQ. Here the CDR3 DNA reads TGCGCCAGCAGCTTAGCGGAACCAGCCTACGAGCAGTACTTC. Its translation is CASSLAEPAYEQYF.

This sequence joins TRBV4-1 and TRBJ1-2; 9 bases align to TRBD1. The germline CDR1 and CDR2 sequences are MGHRA and YSYEKL. The CDR3 is 17 amino acids. J lost 3 bases, V lost 4 bases, and 12 bases had no gene match. CDR3 amino acids: CASSRRTGAGGDYGYTF. DNA of the CDR3: TGCGCCAGCAGCCGGAGGACAGGGGCGGGTGGGGACTATGGCTACACCTTC.

The chain uses TRBV29-1 and TRBJ1-2; 7 positions agree with TRBD1. Germline V gene data show CDR1 as SQVTM and CDR2 as ANQGSEA. Unmatched junction bases numbered 10, after V lost 7 bases and J lost 8 bases. This CDR3 has 12 amino acids. The CDR3, as DNA: TGCAGCGGCGGGCAGGGGGTAGAGGGCTACACCTTC. This gives the protein CSGGQGVEGYTF.

This rearrangement joins TRBV7-2 to TRBJ2-5, with a tentative D call TRBD1 (6 bases). Germline assignment: CDR1 SGHTA and CDR2 FQGNSA. CDR3 length equals 14 residues. The V end lost 5 bases, the J end lost 4 bases, and 14 bases lay between the germline ends. Here the CDR3 DNA reads TGTGCCAGCAGCCCCCAGGGGCTTCGAGAGACCCAGTACTTC. It yields the protein CASSPQGLRETQYF.

V and J are TRBV6-2 or TRBV6-3 and TRBJ2-3; 8 positions agree with TRBD1. The germline CDR1 and CDR2 sequences are MNHEY and SVGEGT. The CDR3 covers 16 residues. V trimming: 2 bases; J trimming: 5 bases; junction bases outside the gene matches: 9. As DNA, the CDR3 is TGTGCCAGCAGTTACGACAGGGGAAGGGGTGGAGATACGCAGTATTTT. Encoded protein: CASSYDRGRGGDTQYF.

The chain combines TRBV6-6 with TRBJ1-5; tentatively, D is TRBD1 (6 bases). From germline, CDR1 is MNHNY and CDR2 SVGAGI (reference sequence). The V gene lost 5 bases and the J gene lost 0 bases, with 17 bases spanning the gap. The CDR3 length is 17 residues. CDR3 residues: CASSPNRAAASNQPQHF. CDR3 DNA sequence: TGTGCCAGCAGTCCTAACAGGGCAGCTGCTAGCAATCAGCCCCAGCATTTT.

The V and J genes are TRBV11-2 and TRBJ1-4; unclear D gene. Germline CDR1 and CDR2: SGHAT and FQNNGV. V lost 5 bases and J 10 bases, leaving 20 bases between the germline ends. The CDR3 runs 15 residues. In DNA form, the CDR3 reads TGTGCCAGCAGCACCGTACAAGGAGGGAAGGGAAAACTGTTTTTT. Translated: CASSTVQGGKGKLFF.

V is TRBV27 and J is TRBJ1-1; 8 nucleotides agree with TRBD1. The CDR3 has 18 amino acids. Unmatched junction bases numbered 12, after V lost 0 bases and J lost 3 bases. Germline loops: CDR1 MNHEY, CDR2 SMNVEV (reference sequence). In DNA, the CDR3 is TGTGCCAGCAGTTTATCCGGTTCGGACAGGGCCGGGTACACTGAAGCTTTCTTT. This encodes CASSLSGSDRAGYTEAFF.

The rearrangement joins TRBV4-1 to TRBJ1-3, with 7 bases lining up with TRBD1. The V gene's germline CDR1 is MGHRA and CDR2 YSYEKL. CDR3 length: 16 residues. The V segment lost 4 bases and the J segment 3 bases; nucleotides outside the gene matches: 9. CDR3: CASSRESQGIGNTIYF. CDR3 DNA: TGCGCCAGCAGCCGCGAATCACAGGGGATTGGAAACACCATATATTTT.

V usage is TRBV30 and J usage is TRBJ1-5; a weak D match, TRBD1 (6 bases). CDR3 length: 15 residues. Germline V lookup: CDR1 GTSNPN, CDR2 SVGIG (reference sequence). Trimming shortened V by 3 bases and J by 5 bases, and 17 bases separated the two germline ends. CDR3 bases: TGTGCCTGGAGACCCCGGGACACTTATTATCAGCCCCAGCATTTT. Its protein is CAWRPRDTYYQPQHF.

Only one count was recorded for this clone. The chain combines TRBV5-8 with TRBJ2-2, with TRBD2 matching over 12 bases. CDR1 SGHTS and CDR2 YDEGEE come from the germline V gene. The CDR3 has 19 residues. The V segment lost 1 base and the J segment 1 base; nucleotides outside the gene matches: 8. The CDR3 sequence is CASSLTLGLAGMNTGELFF. The CDR3 nucleotides are TGTGCCAGCAGCTTGACCCTCGGACTAGCGGGAATGAACACCGGGGAGCTGTTTTTT.

This clone was counted once. This chain joins TRBV9 and TRBJ2-5; 7 bases align to TRBD2. The V and J ends lost 7 bases and 4 bases, in that order; junction bases with no gene match: 13. CDR1 SGDLS and CDR2 YYNGEE come from the germline V gene. This CDR3 is 15 amino acids long. This CDR3 is CASAPSAGVGETQYF. In DNA form, the CDR3 reads TGTGCCAGCGCCCCCAGTGCGGGAGTGGGAGAGACCCAGTACTTC.

The rearrangement links TRBV5-7 to TRBJ1-5, with D possibly matching TRBD1 (6 bases). TRBV5-7 is identified as an open reading frame with a role that is uncertain. The CDR3 consists of 14 residues. V dropped 5 bases and J dropped 1 base, with 10 bases sitting between them. The CDR3 DNA reads TGTGCCAGCAGTTTACAGGGAAGCAATCAGCCCCAGCATTTT. Amino acid sequence: CASSLQGSNQPQHF.

Worth noting for this clone: Relative to the germline gene, one junction end is altered; a read error may explain this. The rearrangement uses TRBV7-7 and TRBJ1-2; D not resolved. The germline V gene has CDR1 SSHAT and CDR2 FNYEAQ (reference sequence). This CDR3 contains 11 residues. The CDR3 reads CASSLENGYTF. In DNA, the CDR3 is TGTGCTAGCAGCTTGGAGAATGGCTACACCTTC.

The CDR3 region is CARVGTGEGRRYEQYF. CDR3 bases: TGTGCCAGAGTAGGGACAGGGGAGGGCCGTAGGTACGAGCAGTACTTC. V gene TRBV19 combines with J gene TRBJ2-7, with TRBD1 matching over 10 bases. J lost 4 bases, V lost 9 bases, and 15 bases had no gene match. The V gene's germline CDR1 is LNHDA and CDR2 SQIVND (reference sequence). The CDR3 consists of 16 residues. The full variable domain, completed using reference TRBV19 and TRBJ2-7, is DGGITQSPKYLFRKEGQNVTLSCEQNLNHDAMYWYRQDPGQGLRLIYYSQIVNDFQKGDIAEGYSVSREKKESFPLTVTSAQKNPTAFYLCARVGTGEGRRYEQYFGPGTRLTVT.

The chain links TRBV5-1 to TRBJ2-1, with 11 bases identical to TRBD2. The CDR3 contains 18 residues. Germline values: CDR1 SGHRS, CDR2 YFSETQ. Trimming at V came to 0 bases and at J to 1 base, leaving 6 bases not matched to a gene. The CDR3 nucleotides are TGCGCCAGCAGCTTGGGACTAGCGGGGCTCGAATCCTACAATGAGCAGTTCTTC. Translation gives CASSLGLAGLESYNEQFF.

The rearrangement uses TRBV6-5 and TRBJ1-3; tentative D call: TRBD1 (5 bases). V lost 10 bases and J lost 4, with 17 bases in between. The CDR3 runs 14 residues. From germline, CDR1 is MNHEY and CDR2 SVGAGI. The CDR3 protein is CATGVGFEGNTIYF. As DNA, the CDR3 is TGTGCCACGGGGGTGGGTTTCGAAGGAAACACCATATATTTT.

The CDR3 nucleotides are TGTGCCAGCAGCCAAGATCGCAGGAATGAGCAGTTCTTC. This encodes CASSQDRRNEQFF. This chain uses TRBV14 with TRBJ2-1; D remains unclear. This CDR3 spans 13 amino acids. Deletions cut 0 bases from V and 7 bases from J, with 7 bases between. CDR1 SGHDN and CDR2 FVKESK come from the germline V gene.